This T cell receptor (beta chain) was sequenced during a study of beta chain features in type 1 diabetes. The overall study: Analysis included over 100,000,000 sorted cells drawn from all samples. Study observations and caveats: There was a possibility that cDNA sequencing over-represented cells with high TCR expression. Among patients with Type 1 diabetes, TCRB CDR3s were moderately but significantly shorter in every one of the four CD4+ subsets.

The whole isolated RNA underwent reverse transcription, so sequencing captured expressed TCRB transcripts. Clones were read by immunoSEQ multiplex PCR, and TCRdb kept only the in-frame ones, dropping some. The sample records 200,000 to 300,000 clones, about 11% being singletons. On this clone: Its specificity is unknown. The junction shows a germline mismatch at one end, possibly a read error. The identical CDR3 is also encoded by other nucleotide sequences in the sample.

This CDR3 spans 13 amino acids. Germline loops: CDR1 LNHDA, CDR2 SQIVND (reference sequence). The TCR originated in a man aged 25-45 years with type 1 diabetes. The chain employs TRBV19 and TRBJ1-1; 7 nucleotides agree with TRBD1. Sample: naive CD4+ T cells from blood. As DNA, the CDR3 is TGTGCCAGTAGTAGAGGGACAGACACCGAAGCTTTCTTT. This translates into CASSRGTDTEAFF.